Reported below is one TCR beta chain. Between the trimmed V and J ends, which lost 6 bases and 3 bases, there was a span of 18 bases. The length of the CDR3 is 16 residues. In germline, CDR1 is SNHLY, CDR2 FYNNEI. This record comes from a study of T cell responses to AZD1222 COVID-19 vaccine. Clones were sequenced by immunoSEQ multiplex PCR, and TCRdb holds only the in-frame ones, with some missing. The table shows around 140,000 clones, with about 91% occurring only once. The V call is TRBV2, the J call TRBJ1-5; D is perhaps TRBD1 (6 bases). The receptor comes from an adult who received the AZD1222 COVID-19 vaccine. Here the sequenced sample was peripheral blood, taken 28 days after the second AZD1222 dose. CDR3 amino acids: CASRVVGGLPNQPQHF. Here the CDR3 DNA reads TGTGCCAGCAGGGTTGTAGGGGGGCTCCCCAATCAGCCCCAGCATTTT. The full variable domain, with the rest looked up from reference TRBV2 and TRBJ1-5, is EPEVTQTPSHQVTQMGQEVILRCVPISNHLYFYWYRQILGQKVEFLVSFYNNEISEKSEIFDDQFSVERPDGSNFTLKIRSTKLEDSAMYFCASRVVGGLPNQPQHFGDGTRLSIL.